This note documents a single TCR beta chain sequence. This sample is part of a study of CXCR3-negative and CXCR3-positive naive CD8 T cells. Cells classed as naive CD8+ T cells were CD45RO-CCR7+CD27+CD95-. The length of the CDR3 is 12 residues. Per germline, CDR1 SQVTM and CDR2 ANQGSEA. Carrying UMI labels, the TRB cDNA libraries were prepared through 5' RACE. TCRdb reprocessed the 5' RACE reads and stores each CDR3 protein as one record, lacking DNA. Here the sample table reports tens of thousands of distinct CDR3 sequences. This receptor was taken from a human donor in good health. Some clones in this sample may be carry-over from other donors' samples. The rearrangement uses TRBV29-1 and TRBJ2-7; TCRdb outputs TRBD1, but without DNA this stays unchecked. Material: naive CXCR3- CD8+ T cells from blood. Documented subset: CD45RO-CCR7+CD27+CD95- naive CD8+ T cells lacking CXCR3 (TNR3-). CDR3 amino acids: CSVNVQGYEQYF.